What follows are 5 T cell receptor beta chains derived from one specimen sequenced in a study of blood T cell repertoires in COVID-19. Profiled with immunoSEQ multiplex PCR; TCRdb holds only in-frame clones, not every one. The data contain about 150,000 clones, 82% of them singletons. The sequencing input was peripheral blood. The receptors derive from a woman of 80 years or more with active or convalescent COVID-19.

The chain uses TRBV19 and TRBJ1-4; the D is unclear. Trimming removed 6 bases at V and 0 bases at J, with 5 bases between. Germline V lookup: CDR1 LNHDA, CDR2 SQIVND (reference sequence). The CDR3 covers 13 residues. The CDR3 region has the DNA TGTGCCAGTAGCACTGCAACTAATGAAAAACTGTTTTTT. It translates to CASSTATNEKLFF.

This sequence joins TRBV2 and TRBJ2-2; TRBD1 matches 10 bases. Germline CDR1 reads SNHLY; CDR2 reads FYNNEI. The junction had 5 bases not matched to a gene; V was cut back by 8 bases and J by 2 bases. This CDR3 comprises 15 residues. The CDR3 spells CASAETGGNTGELFF. CDR3 DNA: TGTGCCAGCGCAGAGACAGGGGGCAACACCGGGGAGCTGTTTTTT.

As concerns this clone: Other DNA sequences in this specimen translate into the identical CDR3. The chain combines TRBV28 with TRBJ1-5, with D perhaps TRBD1 (5 bases). The CDR3 extends over 14 amino acids. Germline CDR1 reads MDHEN; CDR2 reads SYDVKM. V shed 6 bases and J shed 2 bases, with 11 bases lying between them. CDR3 in amino acids: CASSSGQGNQPQHF. The CDR3 DNA reads TGTGCCAGCAGCTCAGGACAAGGCAATCAGCCCCAGCATTTT.

The chain uses TRBV5-1 and TRBJ1-2, with TRBD1 matching 8 bases. Germline values: CDR1 SGHRS, CDR2 YFSETQ. The CDR3 runs 14 residues. J was trimmed by 2 bases and V by 6 bases; bases with no gene match: 6. CDR3 in amino acids: CASTEGQANYGYTF. The CDR3, as DNA: TGCGCCAGCACCGAGGGACAGGCCAACTATGGCTACACCTTC.

V usage is TRBV4-2 and J usage is TRBJ2-7; 8 bases match TRBD2. Germline V gene data show CDR1 as LGHNA and CDR2 as YNFKEQ. The CDR3 runs to 14 residues. Germline trimming cut 2 bases from V and 4 bases from J; bases unmatched to any gene: 4. The CDR3 DNA is TGTGCCAGCAGCCAATACGGGAGGGATTACGAGCAGTACTTC. As protein: CASSQYGRDYEQYF.